Reported below is one T cell receptor beta chain. Its cognate antigen is unknown. This specimen belongs to a study of cytomegalovirus exposure and HLA in healthy donors. The CDR3 spans 16 residues. The germline gives CDR1 MNHEY, CDR2 SMNVEV (reference sequence). V lost 6 bases, J lost 1 base, and 10 bases stayed unmatched. Study-wide results and limits: In an earlier analysis, productive rearrangement rates for most beta V segments clustered near 87% or 30%. In a later analysis, at a false discovery rate of 0.05, roughly 17,000 TCR beta sequences were associated with HLA alleles.

Primers included in the PCR were 60 Vbeta and 13 Jbeta primers. Profiled with immunoSEQ multiplex PCR; TCRdb holds only in-frame clones, not every one. This sample has over 100,000 clones, with 75% to 80% found just once. The genes are TRBV27 and TRBJ2-3; 7 nucleotides agree with TRBD2. Sequenced input: PBMCs. This TCR was sampled from a woman between 25 and 40 years old in good health and CMV-seropositive. Here the CDR3 DNA reads TGTGCCAGCAGCCATCCTACTAGCGCGGGCACAGATACGCAGTATTTT. It yields the protein CASSHPTSAGTDTQYF.